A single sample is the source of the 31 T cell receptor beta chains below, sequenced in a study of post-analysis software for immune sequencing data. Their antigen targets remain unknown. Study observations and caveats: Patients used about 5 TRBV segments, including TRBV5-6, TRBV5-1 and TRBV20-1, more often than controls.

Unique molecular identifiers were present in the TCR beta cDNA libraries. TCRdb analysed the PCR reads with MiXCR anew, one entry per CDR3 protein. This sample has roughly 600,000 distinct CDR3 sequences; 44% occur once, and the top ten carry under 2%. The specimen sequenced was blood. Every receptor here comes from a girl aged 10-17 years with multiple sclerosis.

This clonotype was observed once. The CDR3 spells CASSPRGFPYEQYF. CDR3 DNA: TGTGCCAGCAGCCCACGGGGGTTTCCCTACGAGCAGTACTTC. V is TRBV12-3 or TRBV12-4 and J is TRBJ2-7, with a weak D call TRBD2 (6 bases). Between the trimmed V and J ends, which lost 6 bases and 2 bases, there was a span of 14 bases. The CDR3 has 14 residues.

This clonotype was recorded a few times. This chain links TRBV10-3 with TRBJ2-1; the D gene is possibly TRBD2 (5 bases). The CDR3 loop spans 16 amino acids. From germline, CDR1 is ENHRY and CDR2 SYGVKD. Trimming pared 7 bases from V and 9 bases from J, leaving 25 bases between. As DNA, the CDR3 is TGTGCCATCATCCTCGGGGTGCGTTACCCCGGTACTGAGCAGTTCTTC. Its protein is CAIILGVRYPGTEQFF.

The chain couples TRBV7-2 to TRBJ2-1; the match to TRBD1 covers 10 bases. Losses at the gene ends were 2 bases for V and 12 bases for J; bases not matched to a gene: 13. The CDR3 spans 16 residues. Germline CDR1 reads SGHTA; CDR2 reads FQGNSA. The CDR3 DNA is TGTGCCAGCAGCTTACTAGGGACAGGGGCCCTACCTAGGCAGTTCTTC. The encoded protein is CASSLLGTGALPRQFF.

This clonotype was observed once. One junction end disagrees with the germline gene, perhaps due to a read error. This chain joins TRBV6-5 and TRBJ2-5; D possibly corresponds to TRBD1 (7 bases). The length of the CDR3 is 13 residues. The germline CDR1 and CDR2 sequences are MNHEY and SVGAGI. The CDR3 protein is CTSTATGRETQYF. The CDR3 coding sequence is TGTACCAGCACCGCGACAGGGAGGGAGACCCAGTACTTC.

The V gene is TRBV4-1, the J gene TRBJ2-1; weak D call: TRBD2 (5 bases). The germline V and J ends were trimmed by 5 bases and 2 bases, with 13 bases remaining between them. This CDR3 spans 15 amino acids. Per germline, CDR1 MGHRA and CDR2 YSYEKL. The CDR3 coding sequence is TGCGCCAGCAGCTTGGACGGGAACCCCTACAATGAGCAGTTCTTC. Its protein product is CASSLDGNPYNEQFF.

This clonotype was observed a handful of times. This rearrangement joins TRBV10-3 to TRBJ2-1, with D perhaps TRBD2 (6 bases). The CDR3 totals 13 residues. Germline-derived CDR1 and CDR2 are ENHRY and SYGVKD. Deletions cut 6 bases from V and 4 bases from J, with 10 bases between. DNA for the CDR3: TGTGCCATCAGGGCTAGCGAATACAATGAGCAGTTCTTC. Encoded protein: CAIRASEYNEQFF.

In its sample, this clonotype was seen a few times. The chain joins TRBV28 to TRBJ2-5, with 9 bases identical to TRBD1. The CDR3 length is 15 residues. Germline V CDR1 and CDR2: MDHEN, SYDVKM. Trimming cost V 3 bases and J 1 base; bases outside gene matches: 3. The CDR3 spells CASSFLQGAQETQYF. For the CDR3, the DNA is TGTGCCAGCAGTTTCCTACAGGGGGCCCAAGAGACCCAGTACTTC.

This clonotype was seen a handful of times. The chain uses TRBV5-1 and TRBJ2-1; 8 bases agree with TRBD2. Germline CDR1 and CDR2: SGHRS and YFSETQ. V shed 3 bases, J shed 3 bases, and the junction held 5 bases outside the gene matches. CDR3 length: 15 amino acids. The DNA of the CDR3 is TGCGCCAGCAGCTCGAGCGGGAGCGACTACAATGAGCAGTTCTTC. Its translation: CASSSSGSDYNEQFF.

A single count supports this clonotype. CDR3 nucleotide sequence: TGCGCCAGCAGTGAGTCGGGTGGCTTATATACGCAGTATTTT. Its translation is CASSESGGLYTQYF. J is TRBJ2-3 and V is TRBV10-1; D gene ambiguous. Germline V gene data show CDR1 as WNHNN and CDR2 as SYGVQD (reference sequence). With 0 bases removed from V and 7 bases from J, the gap between germline ends came to 11 bases. CDR3 size: 14 residues.

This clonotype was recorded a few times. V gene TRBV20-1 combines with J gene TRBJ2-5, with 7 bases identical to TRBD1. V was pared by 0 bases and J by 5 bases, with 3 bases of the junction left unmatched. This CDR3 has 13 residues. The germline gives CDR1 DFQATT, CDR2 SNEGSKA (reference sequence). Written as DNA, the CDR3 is TGCAGTGCTAGAGATTCGGACAGGGAGACCCAGTACTTC. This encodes CSARDSDRETQYF.

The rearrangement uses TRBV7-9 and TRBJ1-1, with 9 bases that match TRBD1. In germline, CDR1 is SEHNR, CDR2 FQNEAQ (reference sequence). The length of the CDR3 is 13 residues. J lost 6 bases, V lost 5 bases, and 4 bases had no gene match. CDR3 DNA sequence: TGTGCCAGCAGCATACGACAGGGGGCTGAAGCTTTCTTT. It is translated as CASSIRQGAEAFF. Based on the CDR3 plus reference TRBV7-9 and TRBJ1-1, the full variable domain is DTGVSQNPRHKITKRGQNVTFRCDPISEHNRLYWYRQTLGQGPEFLTYFQNEAQLEKSRLLSDRFSAERPKGSFSTLEIQRTEQGDSAMYLCASSIRQGAEAFFGQGTRLTVV.

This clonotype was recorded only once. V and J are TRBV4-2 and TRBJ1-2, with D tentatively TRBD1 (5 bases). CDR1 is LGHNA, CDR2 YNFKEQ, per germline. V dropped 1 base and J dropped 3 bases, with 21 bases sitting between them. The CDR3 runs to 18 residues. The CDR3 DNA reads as TGTGCCAGCAGCCAAGGGGGCGGCGGTGGGGCGAGCGACTATGGCTACACCTTC. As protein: CASSQGGGGGASDYGYTF.

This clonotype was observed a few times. CDR3 loop: CASSLRDRPSAGANVLTF. The CDR3 DNA is TGCGCCAGCAGCCTCCGGGACAGGCCCTCGGCTGGGGCCAACGTCCTGACTTTC. This sequence joins TRBV4-1 and TRBJ2-6, with 8 nucleotides matching TRBD1. J was trimmed by 2 bases and V by 4 bases; bases with no gene match: 10. This CDR3 contains 18 residues. Germline V gene lookup returns CDR1 MGHRA and CDR2 YSYEKL.

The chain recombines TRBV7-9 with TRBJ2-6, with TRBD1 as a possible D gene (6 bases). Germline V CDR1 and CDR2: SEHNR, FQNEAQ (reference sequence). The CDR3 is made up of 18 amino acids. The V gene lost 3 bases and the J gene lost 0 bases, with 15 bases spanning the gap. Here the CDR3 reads CASSFPQGYRSGANVLTF. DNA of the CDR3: TGTGCCAGCAGCTTCCCTCAGGGGTATCGCTCTGGGGCCAACGTCCTGACTTTC.

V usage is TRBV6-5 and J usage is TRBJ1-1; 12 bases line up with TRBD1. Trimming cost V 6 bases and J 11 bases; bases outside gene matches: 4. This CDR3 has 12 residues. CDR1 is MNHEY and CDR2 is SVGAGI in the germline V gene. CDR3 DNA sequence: TGTGCCAGCAGGAGGGGACAGGGGGCGGCTTTCTTT. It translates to CASRRGQGAAFF.

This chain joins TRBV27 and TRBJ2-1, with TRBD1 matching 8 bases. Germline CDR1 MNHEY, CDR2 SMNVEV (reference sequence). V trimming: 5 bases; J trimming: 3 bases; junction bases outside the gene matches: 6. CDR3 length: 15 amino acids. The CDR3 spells CASSTGQGSYNEQFF. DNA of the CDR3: TGTGCCAGCAGTACTGGACAGGGAAGCTACAATGAGCAGTTCTTC.

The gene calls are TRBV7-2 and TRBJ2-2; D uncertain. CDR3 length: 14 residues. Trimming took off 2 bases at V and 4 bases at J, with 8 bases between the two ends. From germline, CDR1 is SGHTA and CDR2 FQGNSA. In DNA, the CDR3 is TGTGCCAGCAGCTTAAACTGGGTCACCGGGGAGCTGTTTTTT. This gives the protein CASSLNWVTGELFF.

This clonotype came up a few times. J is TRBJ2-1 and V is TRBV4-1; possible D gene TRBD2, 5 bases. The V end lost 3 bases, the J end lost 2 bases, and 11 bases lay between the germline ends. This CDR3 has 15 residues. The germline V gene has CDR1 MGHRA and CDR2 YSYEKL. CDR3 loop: CASSQSAEPYNEQFF. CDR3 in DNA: TGCGCCAGCAGCCAGTCAGCGGAGCCCTACAATGAGCAGTTCTTC.

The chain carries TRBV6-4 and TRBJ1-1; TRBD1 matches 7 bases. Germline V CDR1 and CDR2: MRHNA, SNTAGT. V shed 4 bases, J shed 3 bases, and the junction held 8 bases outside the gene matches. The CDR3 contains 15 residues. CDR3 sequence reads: CASSALGGTDTEAFF. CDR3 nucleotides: TGTGCCAGCAGTGCCTTAGGGGGCACGGACACTGAAGCTTTCTTT.

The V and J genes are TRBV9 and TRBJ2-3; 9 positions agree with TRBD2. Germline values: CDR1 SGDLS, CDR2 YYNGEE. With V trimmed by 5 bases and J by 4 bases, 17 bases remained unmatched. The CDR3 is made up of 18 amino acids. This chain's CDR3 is CASSRGTSIAQIADTQYF. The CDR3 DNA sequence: TGTGCCAGCAGTCGGGGGACTAGCATCGCCCAGATCGCAGATACGCAGTATTTT.

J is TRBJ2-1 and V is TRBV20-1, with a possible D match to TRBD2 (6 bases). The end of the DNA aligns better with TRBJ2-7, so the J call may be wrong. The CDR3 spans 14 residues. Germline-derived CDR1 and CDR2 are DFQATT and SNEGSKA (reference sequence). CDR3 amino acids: CSASPGLSFAEQYF. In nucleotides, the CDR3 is TGCAGTGCTAGCCCGGGACTTTCCTTCGCTGAGCAGTACTTC.

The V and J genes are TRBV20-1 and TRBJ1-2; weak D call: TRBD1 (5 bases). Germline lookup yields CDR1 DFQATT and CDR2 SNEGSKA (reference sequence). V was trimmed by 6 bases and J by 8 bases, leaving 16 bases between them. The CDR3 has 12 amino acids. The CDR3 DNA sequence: TGCAGTGCCGGCCACGACAGCTACGGCTACACCTTC. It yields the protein CSAGHDSYGYTF.

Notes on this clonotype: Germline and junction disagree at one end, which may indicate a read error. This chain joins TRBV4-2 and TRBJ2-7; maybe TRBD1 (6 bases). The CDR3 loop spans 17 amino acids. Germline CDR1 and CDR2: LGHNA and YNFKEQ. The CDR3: CASSQLDRFASSYERYF. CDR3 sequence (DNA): TGTGCCAGCAGCCAACTAGACAGGTTCGCAAGCTCCTACGAGCGGTACTTC.

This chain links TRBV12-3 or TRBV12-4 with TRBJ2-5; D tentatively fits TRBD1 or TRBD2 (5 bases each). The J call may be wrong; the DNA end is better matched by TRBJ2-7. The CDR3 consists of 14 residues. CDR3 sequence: CASSRGPRSVEQYF. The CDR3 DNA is TGTGCCAGCTCCCGGGGCCCCCGGTCGGTCGAGCAGTACTTC.

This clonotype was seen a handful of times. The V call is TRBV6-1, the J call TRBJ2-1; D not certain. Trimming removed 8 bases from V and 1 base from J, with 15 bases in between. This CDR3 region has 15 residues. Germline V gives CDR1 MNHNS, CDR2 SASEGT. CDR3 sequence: CASGIEAASYNEQFF. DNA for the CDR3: TGTGCCAGCGGCATTGAGGCAGCTTCCTACAATGAGCAGTTCTTC.

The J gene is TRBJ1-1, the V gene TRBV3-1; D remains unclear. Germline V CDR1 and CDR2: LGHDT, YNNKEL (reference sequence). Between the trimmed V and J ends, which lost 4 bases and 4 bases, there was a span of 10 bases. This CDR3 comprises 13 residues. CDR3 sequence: CASSLSLITEAFF. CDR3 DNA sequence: TGTGCCAGCAGCCTTTCGCTAATCACTGAAGCTTTCTTT.

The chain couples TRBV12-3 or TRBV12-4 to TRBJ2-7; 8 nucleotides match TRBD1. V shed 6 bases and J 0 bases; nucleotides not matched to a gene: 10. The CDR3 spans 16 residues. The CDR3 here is CASRNYRGMSSYEQYF. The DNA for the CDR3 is TGTGCCAGCAGGAATTACAGGGGGATGAGCTCCTACGAGCAGTACTTC.

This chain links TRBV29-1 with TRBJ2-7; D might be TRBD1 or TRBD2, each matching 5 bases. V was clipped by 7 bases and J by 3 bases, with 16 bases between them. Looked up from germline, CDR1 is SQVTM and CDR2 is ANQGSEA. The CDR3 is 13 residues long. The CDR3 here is CSAMRDLGYEQYF. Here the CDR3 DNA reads TGCAGCGCTATGAGGGACCTCGGCTACGAGCAGTACTTC.

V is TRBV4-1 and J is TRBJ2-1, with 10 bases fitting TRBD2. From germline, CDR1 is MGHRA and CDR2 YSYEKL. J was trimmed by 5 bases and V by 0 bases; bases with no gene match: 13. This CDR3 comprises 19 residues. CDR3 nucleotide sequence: TGCGCCAGCAGCCAAGAAGGGACTAGCGAACAGGGACTCAACAATGAGCAGTTCTTC. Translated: CASSQEGTSEQGLNNEQFF.

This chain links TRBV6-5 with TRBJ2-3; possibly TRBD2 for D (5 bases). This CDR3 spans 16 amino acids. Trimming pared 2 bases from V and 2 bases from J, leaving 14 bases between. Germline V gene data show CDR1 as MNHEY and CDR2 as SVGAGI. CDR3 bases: TGTGCCAGCAGTTACCTAAGCGGAGGACCCACAGATACGCAGTATTTT. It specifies CASSYLSGGPTDTQYF.

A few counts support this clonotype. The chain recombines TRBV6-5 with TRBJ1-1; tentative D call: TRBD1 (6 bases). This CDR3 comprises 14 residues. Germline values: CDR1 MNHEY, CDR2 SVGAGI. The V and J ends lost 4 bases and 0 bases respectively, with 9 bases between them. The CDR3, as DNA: TGTGCCAGCAGTTTGGGACACATGAACACTGAAGCTTTCTTT. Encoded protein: CASSLGHMNTEAFF.